The next 17 T cell receptor beta chains were all read from a single sample in a study of post-analysis software for immune sequencing data. No antigens are known for them. cDNA libraries for TCR beta contained unique molecular identifiers. TCRdb re-called the PCR reads through MiXCR, storing one row per CDR3 protein. The table includes hundreds of thousands of distinct CDR3 sequences, roughly 38% detected once. Study-level results: Patients used several TRBV segments, including TRBV5-6, TRBV5-1 and TRBV20-1, more often than controls.

The sequenced sample consisted of blood. The receptors here all came from a girl between 5 and 17 years old with multiple sclerosis.

This chain links TRBV12-3 or TRBV12-4 with TRBJ2-7; D is uncertain. The CDR3 is 12 amino acids. V gave up 3 bases and J gave up 2 bases, with 5 bases separating them. Here the CDR3 DNA reads TGTGCCAGCAGTTTCTTCGCCTACGAGCAGTACTTC. Its translation is CASSFFAYEQYF.

This clonotype was seen a few times. CDR3 sequence reads: CASSQEPGVGSEAFF. The CDR3 DNA is TGCGCCAGCAGCCAAGAACCAGGGGTTGGGTCTGAAGCTTTCTTT. The rearrangement uses TRBV4-1 and TRBJ1-1, with D possibly matching TRBD1 (6 bases). The CDR3 consists of 15 residues. Germline CDR1 reads MGHRA; CDR2 reads YSYEKL. V was trimmed by 0 bases and J by 6 bases, leaving 14 bases between them.

Worth noting for this clonotype: One end of the junction does not line up with germline, which may come from a read error. V is TRBV12-3 or TRBV12-4 and J is TRBJ1-4, with D unresolved. The CDR3 has 16 residues. CDR3 coding DNA: TGCGCCAGCAGTTTTTTAGGCAGCCCAACTAATGAAAAACTGTTTTTT. Protein: CASSFLGSPTNEKLFF.

This clonotype showed up many times. V usage is TRBV5-5 and J usage is TRBJ2-5; TRBD2 might be the D (7 bases). V lost 4 bases and J lost 5, with 15 bases in between. The CDR3 totals 14 residues. Germline V gene sequence: CDR1 SGHKS, CDR2 YYEKEE (reference sequence). The CDR3 reads CASSLGGPGETQYF. The CDR3 nucleotides read TGTGCCAGCAGCCTCGGGGGGCCAGGGGAGACCCAGTACTTC.

The chain employs TRBV19 and TRBJ2-5, with D possibly matching TRBD2 (6 bases). V was pared by 4 bases and J by 5 bases, with 11 bases between. Germline values: CDR1 LNHDA, CDR2 SQIVND (reference sequence). This CDR3 has 13 amino acids. This CDR3 is CASSRTREETQYF. The DNA of the CDR3 is TGTGCCAGTAGTAGGACACGGGAGGAGACCCAGTACTTC.

The table lists this clonotype with a few counts. The rearrangement uses TRBV3-1 and TRBJ2-7; TRBD2 is a possible D gene (6 bases). The CDR3 is made up of 14 amino acids. From germline, CDR1 is LGHDT and CDR2 YNNKEL (reference sequence). V was cut by 4 bases and J by 7 bases, with 17 bases left in between. CDR3 residues: CASSPLLGRGEQYF. The CDR3 DNA reads TGTGCCAGCAGCCCCCTCTTAGGGCGGGGTGAGCAGTACTTC.

The chain couples TRBV20-1 to TRBJ1-2, with D possibly matching TRBD1 (5 bases). The CDR3 spans 13 residues. The germline V and J ends were trimmed by 5 bases and 2 bases, with 12 bases remaining between them. CDR1 and CDR2 from the germline V gene are DFQATT and SNEGSKA (reference sequence). The CDR3 reads CSAGGGANYGYTF. The CDR3 DNA sequence: TGCAGTGCTGGGGGGGGAGCCAACTATGGCTACACCTTC.

This sequence joins TRBV12-3 or TRBV12-4 and TRBJ1-2, with D unresolved. The CDR3 is 13 amino acids. The germline V and J ends were trimmed by 3 bases and 4 bases, with 9 bases remaining between them. The CDR3 spells CASSLVPGYGYTF. The CDR3 coding sequence is TGTGCCAGCAGTTTGGTCCCGGGCTATGGCTACACCTTC.

In this sample, this clonotype turned up a few times. CDR3 sequence reads: CASSPPRASGGETQYF. Written as DNA, the CDR3 is TGTGCCAGCAGCCCCCCGAGGGCTAGCGGGGGAGAGACCCAGTACTTC. The rearrangement uses TRBV7-8 and TRBJ2-5; TRBD2 matches at 10 bases. CDR3 length equals 16 residues. Losses at the gene ends were 5 bases for V and 4 bases for J; bases not matched to a gene: 10. Germline CDR1 is SGHVS and CDR2 is FQNEAQ.

CDR3 region: CASRSGGAADTQYF. CDR3 bases: TGCGCCAGCAGGAGCGGGGGGGCCGCAGATACGCAGTATTTT. This chain joins TRBV5-1 and TRBJ2-3; TRBD2 matches 10 bases. The trim removed 5 bases at V and 4 bases at J, leaving 4 bases unmatched. CDR1 is SGHRS and CDR2 is YFSETQ in the germline V gene. The CDR3 is 14 amino acids.

The chain employs TRBV20-1 and TRBJ1-5; 7 bases agree with TRBD1. V gave up 2 bases and J gave up 5 bases; unmatched junction bases: 3. The CDR3 loop spans 13 amino acids. Germline CDR1 and CDR2: DFQATT and SNEGSKA (reference sequence). In nucleotides, the CDR3 is TGCAGTGCTAGAAGACAGGGAGATCAGCCCCAGCATTTT. Residues: CSARRQGDQPQHF.

The sample holds a few counts of this clonotype. The chain uses TRBV3-1 and TRBJ2-5; 10 nucleotides align to TRBD2. The CDR3 covers 16 residues. V was clipped by 0 bases and J by 6 bases; unmatched bases: 7. Per the germline V gene, CDR1 is LGHDT and CDR2 is YNNKEL (reference sequence). As DNA, the CDR3 is TGTGCCAGCAGCCAAGATCCTAGCGGGGGATCGAAGACCCAGTACTTC. It codes for CASSQDPSGGSKTQYF.

The chain employs TRBV5-1 and TRBJ2-5; no firm D call. CDR1 and CDR2 from the germline V gene are SGHRS and YFSETQ. The V end lost 3 bases, the J end lost 5 bases, and 23 bases lay between the germline ends. CDR3 length: 17 residues. The CDR3 region is CASSYGPFSRAGETQYF. CDR3 nucleotides: TGCGCCAGCAGCTACGGCCCCTTTAGTCGGGCTGGCGAGACCCAGTACTTC.

J is TRBJ1-4 and V is TRBV29-1; D ambiguous. The germline V and J ends were trimmed by 0 bases and 7 bases, with 12 bases remaining between them. The CDR3 contains 14 residues. Germline CDR1 reads SQVTM; CDR2 reads ANQGSEA. The CDR3 sequence is CSVEEGPGGEKLFF. CDR3 DNA sequence: TGCAGCGTTGAAGAAGGGCCTGGTGGTGAAAAACTGTTTTTT.

This clonotype occurred a few times. V is TRBV20-1 and J is TRBJ2-5; 7 nucleotides line up with TRBD1. J lost 2 bases, V lost 6 bases, and 6 bases had no gene match. The germline V gene has CDR1 DFQATT and CDR2 SNEGSKA (reference sequence). This CDR3 region has 13 residues. The CDR3 spells CSARQGQQETQYF. The CDR3 nucleotides are TGCAGTGCCAGACAGGGTCAGCAAGAGACCCAGTACTTC.

This chain connects TRBV6-5 to TRBJ1-2, with D unclear. Germline V gene sequence: CDR1 MNHEY, CDR2 SVGAGI. With 0 bases removed from V and 3 bases from J, the gap between germline ends came to 8 bases. The CDR3 spans 14 residues. The CDR3 bases are TGTGCCAGCAGTTACTCCCAAAGGGACTATGGCTACACCTTC. The encoded protein is CASSYSQRDYGYTF.

About this clonotype: A read error may produce the germline difference seen at one junction end. The rearrangement links TRBV5-6 to TRBJ1-5; possibly TRBD1 for D (6 bases). Per germline, CDR1 SGHDT and CDR2 YYEEEE. This CDR3 has 13 residues. CDR3 sequence: CASSLRGNQPQRF. The CDR3 nucleotides are TGTGCCAGCAGCTTGAGGGGGAATCAGCCCCAGCGTTTT. The variable domain in full, with the rest retrieved from reference TRBV5-6 and TRBJ1-5, is DAGVTQSPTHLIKTRGQQVTLRCSPKSGHDTVSWYQQALGQGPQFIFQYYEEEERQRGNFPDRFSGHQFPNYSSELNVNALLLGDSALYLCASSLRGNQPQRFGDGTRLSIL.